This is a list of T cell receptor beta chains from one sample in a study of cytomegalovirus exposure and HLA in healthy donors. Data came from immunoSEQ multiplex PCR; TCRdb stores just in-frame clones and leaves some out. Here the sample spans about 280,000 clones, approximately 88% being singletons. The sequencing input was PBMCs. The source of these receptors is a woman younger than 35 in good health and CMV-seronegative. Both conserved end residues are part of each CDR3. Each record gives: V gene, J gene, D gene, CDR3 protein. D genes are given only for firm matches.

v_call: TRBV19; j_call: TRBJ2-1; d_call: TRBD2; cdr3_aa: CASGTINNEQFF
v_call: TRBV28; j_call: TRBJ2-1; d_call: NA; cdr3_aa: CASSILRERLRNEQFF
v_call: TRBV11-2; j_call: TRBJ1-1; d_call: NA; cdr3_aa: CASSRRAGPDTEAFF
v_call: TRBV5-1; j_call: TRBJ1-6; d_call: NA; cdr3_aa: CASSLDQGNSPLHF
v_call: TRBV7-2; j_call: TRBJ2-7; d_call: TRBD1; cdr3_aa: CASSLEQGDEQYF
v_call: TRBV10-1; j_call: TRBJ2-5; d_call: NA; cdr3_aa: CASSESGVAQQYF
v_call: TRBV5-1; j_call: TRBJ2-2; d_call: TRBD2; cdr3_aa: CASSLGLAGANTGELFF
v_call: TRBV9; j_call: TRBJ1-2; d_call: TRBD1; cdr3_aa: CASSDTGGGYTF
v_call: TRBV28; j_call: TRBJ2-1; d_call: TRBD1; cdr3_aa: CASSFGQVPYNEQFF
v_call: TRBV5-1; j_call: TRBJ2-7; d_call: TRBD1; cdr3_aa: CASSLAGTASYEQYF
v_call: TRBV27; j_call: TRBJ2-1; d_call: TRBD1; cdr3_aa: CASRRTGYVNNEQFF
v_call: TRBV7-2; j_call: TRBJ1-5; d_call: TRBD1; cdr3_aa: CASSSDRVGQPQHF
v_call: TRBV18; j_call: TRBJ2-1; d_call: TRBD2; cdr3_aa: CASSSSTFLAGGLNEQFF
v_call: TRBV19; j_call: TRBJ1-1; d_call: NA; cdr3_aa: CASNPNFGAEAFF
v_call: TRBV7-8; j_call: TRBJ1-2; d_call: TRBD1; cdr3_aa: CASSFPGQGTAYGYTF
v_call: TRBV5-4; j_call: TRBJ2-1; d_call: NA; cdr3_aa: CASSSQALEQFF
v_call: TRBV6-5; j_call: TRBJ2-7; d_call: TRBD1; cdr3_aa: CASSYFTGTGTYEQYF
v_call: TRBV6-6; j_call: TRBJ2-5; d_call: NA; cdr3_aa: CASRRTGSGETQYF
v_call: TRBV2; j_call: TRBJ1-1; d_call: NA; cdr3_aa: CASSAYRDMNTEAFF
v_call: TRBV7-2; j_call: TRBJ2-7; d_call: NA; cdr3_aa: CASRRGWASSYEQYF
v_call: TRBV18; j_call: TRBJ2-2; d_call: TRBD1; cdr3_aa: CASSRRTGRGTGELFF
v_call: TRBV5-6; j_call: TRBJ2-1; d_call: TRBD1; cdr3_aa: CASSTGGAGEQFF
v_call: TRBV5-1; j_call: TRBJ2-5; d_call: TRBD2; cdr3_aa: CASGLAGVATQYF
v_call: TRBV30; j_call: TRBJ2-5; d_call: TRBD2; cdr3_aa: CAWSGRAKETQYF
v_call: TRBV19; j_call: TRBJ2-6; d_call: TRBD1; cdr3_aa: CASSIGGTGGAFQANVLTF
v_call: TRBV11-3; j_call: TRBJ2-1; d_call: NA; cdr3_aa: CASSLGPENEQFF
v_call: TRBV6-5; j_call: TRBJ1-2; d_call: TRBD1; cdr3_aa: CATGRQGNYGYTF
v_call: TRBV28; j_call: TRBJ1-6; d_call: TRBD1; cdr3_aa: CASSLTGTGFSYNSPLHF
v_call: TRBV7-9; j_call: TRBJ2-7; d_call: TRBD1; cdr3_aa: CASSLGLGDRNTYEQYF
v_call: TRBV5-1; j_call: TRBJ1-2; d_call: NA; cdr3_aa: CASSLPGTGNGYTF
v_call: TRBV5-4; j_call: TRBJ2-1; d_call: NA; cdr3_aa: CASSLGQNSYNEQFF